Presented here are 25 T cell receptor beta chains from one specimen sequenced in a study of blood T cells in healthy people across ages. With a J-beta primer mix and a sample-barcoded 5' primer, a second PCR ran roughly 7 to 11 cycles. TCRdb recomputed calls from the 5' RACE reads with MiXCR, one row per CDR3 protein. The sample lists over a million distinct CDR3 sequences; under 55% were seen once. The sample taken for sequencing was blood. The receptor set was obtained from a woman aged 55 to 70 in good health.

This clonotype was counted a few times. The chain couples TRBV27 to TRBJ1-2; TRBD1 matches 12 bases. V lost 6 bases, J lost 8 bases, and 7 bases stayed unmatched. The V gene's germline CDR1 is MNHEY and CDR2 SMNVEV (reference sequence). CDR3 size: 14 residues. The CDR3 DNA is TGTGCCAGCAGAGCCGGGACAGGGGGCCGGGGCTACACCTTC. It translates to CASRAGTGGRGYTF.

The chain has TRBV7-2 and TRBJ2-2; 10 bases line up with TRBD2. The CDR3 extends over 15 amino acids. Germline V gene data show CDR1 as SGHTA and CDR2 as FQGNSA. Trimming took 4 bases from V and 6 from J; bases not matched to a gene: 5. CDR3 region: CASSSTSGRSGELFF. The CDR3 region has the DNA TGTGCCAGCAGCTCGACTAGCGGGCGGTCCGGGGAGCTGTTTTTT.

J is TRBJ2-5 and V is TRBV27; D is possibly TRBD2 (5 bases). V was clipped by 8 bases and J by 11 bases, with 21 bases between them. Germline V CDR1 and CDR2: MNHEY, SMNVEV (reference sequence). The CDR3 spans 13 residues. CDR3 protein: CASGPTLGRRQYF. In nucleotides, the CDR3 is TGTGCCAGCGGACCAACCTTGGGCCGGAGGCAGTACTTC.

This clonotype was detected only a few times. The rearrangement joins TRBV29-1 to TRBJ1-1, with TRBD1 matching over 10 bases. CDR1 is SQVTM and CDR2 is ANQGSEA in the germline V gene. V shed 6 bases, J shed 6 bases, and the junction held 4 bases outside the gene matches. CDR3 length: 12 amino acids. This CDR3 reads CSVDRGVAEAFF. DNA of the CDR3: TGCAGCGTGGACAGGGGGGTCGCTGAAGCTTTCTTT.

A few counts support this clonotype. This chain uses TRBV10-1 with TRBJ2-3; 9 nucleotides match TRBD2. Germline V CDR1 and CDR2: WNHNN, SYGVQD (reference sequence). The V and J ends lost 0 bases and 2 bases, in that order; junction bases with no gene match: 3. The CDR3 consists of 16 residues. The CDR3 nucleotides are TGCGCCAGCAGTGAGTCTGCGGGAGGGCCCACAGATACGCAGTATTTT. Translated: CASSESAGGPTDTQYF.

This clonotype turned up a few times. V usage is TRBV6-5 and J usage is TRBJ1-2, with D possibly matching TRBD1 (6 bases). The CDR3 runs 14 residues. Trimming pared 6 bases from V and 5 bases from J, leaving 16 bases between. The germline V gene encodes CDR1 MNHEY and CDR2 SVGAGI. The CDR3 nucleotides read TGTGCCAGCAGCCCCACGACGAGGGGGTATGGCTACACCTTC. Residues: CASSPTTRGYGYTF.

This clonotype occurred a few times. This chain links TRBV24-1 with TRBJ2-7; weak D call: TRBD1 (5 bases). Trimming removed 4 bases at V and 2 bases at J, with 8 bases between. The V gene's germline CDR1 is KGHDR and CDR2 SFDVKD. This CDR3 has 13 amino acids. DNA for the CDR3: TGTGCCACCAGTGAGTCGACAGCCTACGAGCAGTACTTC. It codes for CATSESTAYEQYF.

Only a few counts were recorded for this clonotype. CDR3: CATSFGGSTDTQYF. The CDR3 DNA reads as TGTGCCACCTCCTTTGGAGGGAGTACAGATACGCAGTATTTT. The chain links TRBV28 to TRBJ2-3, with a tentative D call TRBD2 (6 bases). The CDR3 covers 14 residues. Germline loops: CDR1 MDHEN, CDR2 SYDVKM. V lost 10 bases, J lost 3 bases, and 17 bases lay in between. Full variable domain (remainder filled in from reference TRBV28 and TRBJ2-3): DVKVTQSSRYLVKRTGEKVFLECVQDMDHENMFWYRQDPGLGLRLIYFSYDVKMKEKGDIPEGYSVSREKKERFSLILESASTNQTSMYLCATSFGGSTDTQYFGPGTRLTVL.

V usage is TRBV2 and J usage is TRBJ2-1, with D possibly matching TRBD2 (5 bases). CDR1 and CDR2 from the germline V gene are SNHLY and FYNNEI. The ends were cut back, 5 bases at V and 7 bases at J, with 12 bases in the middle. The CDR3 loop spans 13 amino acids. As DNA, the CDR3 is TGTGCCAGCAGTACGCTGCGCGGGAATGAGCAGTTCTTC. As protein: CASSTLRGNEQFF.

The chain's CDR3 is CATSRASGGRRYEQYF. DNA of the CDR3: TGTGCCACCAGCAGAGCTTCTGGGGGGCGACGCTACGAGCAGTACTTC. The rearrangement uses TRBV15 and TRBJ2-7; D is possibly TRBD1 or TRBD2 (6 bases each). V was pared by 1 base and J by 3 bases, with 16 bases between. The CDR3 is made up of 16 amino acids. Germline V lookup: CDR1 LNHNV, CDR2 YYDKDF (reference sequence). Using reference TRBV15 and TRBJ2-7 for the parts outside the CDR3, the full variable domain is DAMVIQNPRYQVTQFGKPVTLSCSQTLNHNVMYWYQQKSSQAPKLLFHYYDKDFNNEADTPDNFQSRRPNTSFCFLDIRSPGLGDTAMYLCATSRASGGRRYEQYFGPGTRLTVT.

The chain is built from TRBV12-3 or TRBV12-4 and TRBJ2-7; tentatively, D is TRBD2 (5 bases). CDR3 size: 14 residues. V dropped 6 bases and J dropped 3 bases, with 15 bases sitting between them. The DNA for the CDR3 is TGTGCCAGCAGCATCTCTAGCCCATTCTACGAGCAGTACTTC. This gives the protein CASSISSPFYEQYF.

This rearrangement joins TRBV27 to TRBJ2-1; 12 nucleotides match TRBD2. This CDR3 comprises 17 residues. Germline lookup yields CDR1 MNHEY and CDR2 SMNVEV (reference sequence). V lost 5 bases, J lost 6 bases, and 11 bases stayed unmatched. DNA of the CDR3: TGTGCCAGCAGTATCCGACTAGCGGGAGTACTTAGCAATGAGCAGTTCTTC. It encodes CASSIRLAGVLSNEQFF.

This clonotype was picked up a small number of times. The chain couples TRBV10-3 to TRBJ1-6, with 7 bases that match TRBD1. Germline V gives CDR1 ENHRY, CDR2 SYGVKD. There are 14 residues in the CDR3. V shed 7 bases and J 4 bases; nucleotides not matched to a gene: 4. The CDR3 region is CAIMGTAYNSPLHF. In DNA, the CDR3 is TGTGCCATCATGGGGACAGCTTATAATTCACCCCTCCACTTT.

This clonotype was observed many times. The chain couples TRBV29-1 to TRBJ2-1; perhaps TRBD2 as D (6 bases). This CDR3 contains 14 residues. V lost 6 bases, J lost 8 bases, and 20 bases lay in between. CDR1 and CDR2 (germline): SQVTM, ANQGSEA. CDR3 amino acids: CSVAPGLSGYEQFF. In DNA form, the CDR3 reads TGCAGCGTCGCTCCGGGACTTTCAGGTTATGAGCAGTTCTTC.

The V gene is TRBV2, the J gene TRBJ2-1, with D possibly called TRBD1 or TRBD2 (5 bases each). Germline assignment: CDR1 SNHLY and CDR2 FYNNEI. Deletions cut 5 bases from V and 9 bases from J, with 17 bases between. The CDR3 extends over 14 amino acids. The CDR3 DNA follows: TGTGCCAGCAGTTACTCCGGGGCTCGGGGTGAGCAGTTCTTC. This gives the protein CASSYSGARGEQFF. The full variable domain, in which reference TRBV2 and TRBJ2-1 provide the parts outside the CDR3, is EPEVTQTPSHQVTQMGQEVILRCVPISNHLYFYWYRQILGQKVEFLVSFYNNEISEKSEIFDDQFSVERPDGSNFTLKIRSTKLEDSAMYFCASSYSGARGEQFFGPGTRLTVL.

The rearrangement links TRBV30 to TRBJ2-7; D remains unclear. This CDR3 comprises 15 residues. CDR1 GTSNPN and CDR2 SVGIG come from the germline V gene (reference sequence). V was cut by 0 bases and J by 5 bases, with 17 bases left in between. The CDR3 DNA reads TGTGCCTGGAGTGTACAATTAGGTGGTGTCGACGAGCAGTACTTC. It encodes CAWSVQLGGVDEQYF.

The rearrangement links TRBV4-2 to TRBJ1-2; the D is unclear. Between the trimmed V and J ends, which lost 0 bases and 3 bases, there was a span of 14 bases. CDR3 length: 16 amino acids. CDR1 is LGHNA and CDR2 is YNFKEQ in the germline V gene. Here the CDR3 DNA reads TGTGCCAGCAGCCAAGATAAGATTCAGGAATACTATGGCTACACCTTC. Its translation is CASSQDKIQEYYGYTF.

Turning to this clonotype: The conserved phenylalanine or tryptophan normally closing the CDR3 is absent here, so this likely arose from a read error. The chain recombines TRBV7-9 with TRBJ2-5, with 10 bases lining up with TRBD2. The J call is doubtful: the DNA matches TRBJ2-1 better. The CDR3 consists of 16 residues. CDR1 and CDR2 from the germline V gene are SEHNR and FQNEAQ (reference sequence). As DNA, the CDR3 is TGTGCCAGCAGCTTAGACCTTAGCGGGGGGTACAACGAGCAGTTCTTA. The encoded protein is CASSLDLSGGYNEQFL.

In this sample, this clonotype turned up a few times. The chain combines TRBV7-6 with TRBJ2-7; unclear D gene. The CDR3 has 14 amino acids. Trimming stripped 5 bases from V and 3 bases from J, with 14 bases between. Per germline, CDR1 SGHVS and CDR2 FNYEAQ. The CDR3: CASSRATVDYEQYF. As DNA, the CDR3 is TGTGCCAGCAGCCGCGCAACAGTGGACTACGAGCAGTACTTC.

With regard to this clonotype: One end of the junction does not line up with germline, which may come from a read error. This sequence joins TRBV9 and TRBJ2-7; TRBD1 agrees at 8 bases. This CDR3 has 15 residues. The germline V gene has CDR1 SGDLS and CDR2 YYNGEE. CDR3 sequence (DNA): TGTACCAGCAGCGTAGGGCAGGGGGCCACCTACGAGCAGTACTTC. The encoded protein is CTSSVGQGATYEQYF.

The V gene is TRBV15, the J gene TRBJ2-7, with 9 positions matching TRBD1. J lost 1 base, V lost 0 bases, and 4 bases had no gene match. Germline lookup yields CDR1 LNHNV and CDR2 YYDKDF (reference sequence). The CDR3 is 16 residues long. The CDR3 DNA is TGTGCCACCAGCAGAGAAAGGACAGGGGCATCCTACGAGCAGTACTTC. It specifies CATSRERTGASYEQYF.

J is TRBJ2-5 and V is TRBV4-1, with 9 bases aligning to TRBD2. This CDR3 spans 15 amino acids. V shed 2 bases, J shed 5 bases, and the junction held 6 bases outside the gene matches. CDR1 MGHRA and CDR2 YSYEKL come from the germline V gene. The CDR3 is CASSQPGLAGETQYF. In nucleotides, the CDR3 is TGCGCCAGCAGCCAACCGGGACTAGCTGGCGAGACCCAGTACTTC.

The chain is built from TRBV7-9 and TRBJ2-7; a possible D gene is TRBD1 (6 bases). The CDR3 has 18 amino acids. The V end was cut by 1 base, the J end by 2 bases, with 21 bases between. Germline V gives CDR1 SEHNR, CDR2 FQNEAQ (reference sequence). The CDR3 is CASSLGGGVTGYPYEQYF. CDR3 coding DNA: TGTGCCAGCAGCTTAGGAGGGGGAGTAACAGGGTATCCCTACGAGCAGTACTTC.

The table lists this clonotype with many counts. The rearrangement links TRBV5-1 to TRBJ2-1, with D perhaps matching TRBD2 (6 bases). The CDR3 consists of 14 residues. CDR1 and CDR2 from the germline V gene are SGHRS and YFSETQ. The V end was cut by 0 bases, the J end by 9 bases, with 13 bases between. This CDR3 is CASSLATGEFEQFF. For the CDR3, the DNA is TGCGCCAGCAGCTTGGCCACGGGAGAGTTTGAGCAGTTCTTC.

A remark on this clonotype: One end of the junction fails to match germline, which may point to a read error. J is TRBJ2-7 and V is TRBV7-8; D remains ambiguous. Looked up from germline, CDR1 is SGHVS and CDR2 is FQNEAQ. This CDR3 is built from 12 residues. This CDR3 reads CAGSLEVGEQYF. CDR3 DNA sequence: TGTGCCGGCAGCTTAGAAGTAGGCGAGCAGTACTTC.